Below are 28 T cell receptor beta chains sequenced from a single sample in a study of OX40 agonist ivuxolimab in advanced cancers. Assay used: immunoSEQ multiplex PCR; TCRdb lists only in-frame clones, some missing. This sample has more than 25,000 clones, with around 84% found just once. Here the sequenced sample was CD4+ or CD8+ T cells sorted from blood, taken in a trial of the OX40 agonist ivuxolimab. Receptor source: an adult with an advanced solid tumor such as melanoma, head and neck, liver or kidney cancer.

CDR3 region: CASSHGAPEEQYF. In DNA form, the CDR3 reads TGTGCCAGCAGCCACGGCGCCCCGGAGGAGCAGTACTTC. The chain carries TRBV7-9 and TRBJ2-7, with D uncertain. The germline V and J ends were trimmed by 5 bases and 7 bases, with 15 bases remaining between them. This CDR3 region has 13 residues. Germline lookup yields CDR1 SEHNR and CDR2 FQNEAQ (reference sequence).

CDR3 DNA: TGCGCCAGCAGCCAAGATAGGACTAGCGGGAGGTACGAGCAGTACTTC. Translated: CASSQDRTSGRYEQYF. The V gene is TRBV4-3, the J gene TRBJ2-5; TRBD2 aligns across 14 bases. The J call may be wrong; the DNA end is better matched by TRBJ2-7. This CDR3 region has 16 residues. Germline V gene sequence: CDR1 LGHNA, CDR2 YSLEER.

This clone qualifies as medium-sized. Other DNA variants within this sample encode the same CDR3. The chain employs TRBV27 and TRBJ1-1; D perhaps matches TRBD1 (5 bases). Germline V CDR1 and CDR2: MNHEY, SMNVEV (reference sequence). Trimming stripped 0 bases from V and 2 bases from J, with 10 bases between. The CDR3 has 15 amino acids. CDR3: CASSLSGTVNTEAFF. The CDR3 DNA follows: TGTGCCAGCAGTTTATCAGGGACCGTTAACACTGAAGCTTTCTTT.

V gene TRBV9 combines with J gene TRBJ2-3; D is possibly TRBD2 (6 bases). V was cut by 2 bases and J by 3 bases, with 16 bases left in between. Per germline, CDR1 SGDLS and CDR2 YYNGEE. There are 16 residues in the CDR3. As DNA, the CDR3 is TGTGCCAGCAGCGTTGGGACTGGCGGGGTTACAGATACGCAGTATTTT. Protein: CASSVGTGGVTDTQYF.

This clone has just one count. The DNA of the CDR3 is TGTGCCAGTAGTATGTTTAGCGGGGGTTCCTACAATGAGCAGTTCTTC. It is translated as CASSMFSGGSYNEQFF. V and J are TRBV19 and TRBJ2-1, with 9 bases that match TRBD2. The CDR3 consists of 16 residues. Trimming at V came to 3 bases and at J to 1 base, leaving 4 bases not matched to a gene. CDR1 and CDR2 from the germline V gene are LNHDA and SQIVND (reference sequence).

The rearrangement uses TRBV4-1 and TRBJ2-7; D tentatively reads TRBD1 or TRBD2 (5 bases each). CDR1 and CDR2 (germline): MGHRA, YSYEKL. V lost 0 bases, J lost 6 bases, and 12 bases lay in between. The length of the CDR3 is 14 residues. As DNA, the CDR3 is TGCGCCAGCAGCCAAGACAACGGGGCAGGCGAGCAGTACTTC. Its protein is CASSQDNGAGEQYF.

This chain links TRBV20-1 with TRBJ2-6; D is unresolved. The CDR3 totals 10 residues. Deletions cut 6 bases from V and 4 bases from J, with 1 base between. Looked up from germline, CDR1 is DFQATT and CDR2 is SNEGSKA (reference sequence). This chain's CDR3 is CSAGANVLTF. The CDR3 DNA sequence: TGCAGTGCCGGGGCCAACGTCCTGACTTTC.

The rearrangement links TRBV7-9 to TRBJ2-1, with D uncertain. Trimming removed 3 bases at V and 10 bases at J, with 4 bases between. The CDR3 sequence is 10 residues long. CDR1 and CDR2 (germline): SEHNR, FQNEAQ (reference sequence). The CDR3 sequence is CASSFEEQFF. CDR3 DNA: TGTGCCAGCAGCTTTGAAGAGCAGTTCTTC.

This clone was seen more than once but under ten times. This chain uses TRBV7-6 with TRBJ1-1; no firm D call. In germline, CDR1 is SGHVS, CDR2 FNYEAQ. CDR3 length equals 15 residues. The ends were cut back, 4 bases at V and 0 bases at J, with 12 bases in the middle. The CDR3 DNA reads TGTGCCAGCAGCTCCCCACGTACAGTGAACACTGAAGCTTTCTTT. Translated, it gives CASSSPRTVNTEAFF.

This chain links TRBV4-3 with TRBJ1-1; D gene ambiguous. V gave up 1 base and J gave up 1 base, with 13 bases separating them. Per germline, CDR1 LGHNA and CDR2 YSLEER. The CDR3 is 16 residues long. The CDR3 spells CASSQGARSGNTEAFF. CDR3 sequence (DNA): TGCGCCAGCAGCCAAGGAGCGCGTTCCGGGAACACTGAAGCTTTCTTT.

This clone was observed once. The V and J genes are TRBV11-2 and TRBJ2-3; no clear D gene. V gave up 8 bases and J gave up 4 bases, with 7 bases separating them. The CDR3 contains 11 residues. The germline V gene has CDR1 SGHAT and CDR2 FQNNGV. CDR3 coding DNA: TGTGCCAGCGGCCGTGCAGATACGCAGTATTTT. Protein: CASGRADTQYF.

The rearrangement links TRBV7-8 to TRBJ2-1; D is perhaps TRBD1 or TRBD2 (5 bases each). Trimming stripped 2 bases from V and 6 bases from J, with 8 bases between. The CDR3 runs 13 residues. CDR1 and CDR2 from the germline V gene are SGHVS and FQNEAQ. The CDR3 DNA is TGTGCCAGCAGCTTACCCGGGGCCAATGAGCAGTTCTTC. Its protein product is CASSLPGANEQFF.

V is TRBV10-3 and J is TRBJ1-2; 9 nucleotides align to TRBD1. V lost 4 bases, J lost 5 bases, and 11 bases stayed unmatched. The CDR3 has 16 amino acids. The germline V gene has CDR1 ENHRY and CDR2 SYGVKD. DNA of the CDR3: TGTGCCATCAGTGCAAAGTTACAGGGGGCTGATTATGGCTACACCTTC. It specifies CAISAKLQGADYGYTF.

The rearrangement uses TRBV30 and TRBJ2-7, with D possibly being TRBD2 (6 bases). Trimming took off 7 bases at V and 6 bases at J, with 19 bases between the two ends. The CDR3 has 13 amino acids. The germline V gene encodes CDR1 GTSNPN and CDR2 SVGIG (reference sequence). In nucleotides, the CDR3 is TGTGCCTCGATCCGGGACTCCCTCCCCGAGCAGTACTTC. As protein: CASIRDSLPEQYF.

The CDR3 DNA is TGTGCCTGGAGTGGGGACAGGGGGCAGGGTTCACCCCTCCACTTT. Protein: CAWSGDRGQGSPLHF. This chain joins TRBV30 and TRBJ1-6; TRBD1 matches 12 bases. The ends lost 1 base at V and 9 bases at J; junction bases unmatched: 4. CDR3 length: 15 amino acids. Germline CDR1 is GTSNPN and CDR2 is SVGIG (reference sequence).

On this clone itself: The sample holds other DNA sequences that translate to the same CDR3. The chain combines TRBV4-1 with TRBJ2-1; D is possibly TRBD2 (5 bases). The length of the CDR3 is 14 residues. V was trimmed by 1 base and J by 7 bases, leaving 11 bases between them. CDR1 and CDR2 (germline): MGHRA, YSYEKL. CDR3 sequence (DNA): TGCGCCAGCAGCCAAGTGGGAGAGGTTAATGAGCAGTTCTTC. Encoded protein: CASSQVGEVNEQFF.

This clone has more than one count but fewer than ten. V is TRBV11-2 and J is TRBJ1-4, with unresolved D. Germline lookup yields CDR1 SGHAT and CDR2 FQNNGV. The CDR3 is made up of 12 amino acids. V was clipped by 0 bases and J by 6 bases, with 2 bases between them. In nucleotides, the CDR3 is TGTGCCAGCAGCTTAGATTATGAAAAACTGTTTTTT. It yields the protein CASSLDYEKLFF.

The rearrangement links TRBV5-6 to TRBJ1-5; TRBD1 aligns across 9 bases. J was trimmed by 6 bases and V by 7 bases; bases with no gene match: 5. Germline CDR1 reads SGHDT; CDR2 reads YYEEEE. The CDR3 is made up of 13 amino acids. The CDR3 loop is CASSTGGIQPQHF. The DNA for the CDR3 is TGTGCCAGCTCTACAGGGGGCATTCAGCCCCAGCATTTT.

The chain joins TRBV13 to TRBJ2-2, with 14 positions matching TRBD2. The length of the CDR3 is 17 residues. Germline-derived CDR1 and CDR2 are PRHDT and FYEKMQ (reference sequence). V was clipped by 5 bases and J by 6 bases; unmatched bases: 8. CDR3 sequence: CASSLGTSGSAAGELFF. The CDR3 DNA sequence: TGTGCCAGCAGCCTTGGGACTAGCGGGAGCGCGGCCGGGGAGCTGTTTTTT.

The chain couples TRBV30 to TRBJ1-2, with a possible D match to TRBD1 (6 bases). Trimming stripped 2 bases from V and 3 bases from J, with 13 bases between. CDR3 length: 14 amino acids. Germline V gene sequence: CDR1 GTSNPN, CDR2 SVGIG (reference sequence). For the CDR3, the DNA is TGTGCCTGGAGTCCGGGACACCGCTACTATGGCTACACCTTC. Its translation is CAWSPGHRYYGYTF.

This clone was seen just once. This sequence joins TRBV25-1 and TRBJ1-4, with D perhaps TRBD1 (5 bases). Germline V gene lookup returns CDR1 MGHDK and CDR2 SYGVNS. V lost 10 bases and J lost 5, with 20 bases in between. The CDR3 loop spans 15 amino acids. CDR3 nucleotides: TGTGCCATCAGAGGCAGGGCTAAGGGGAATGAAAAACTGTTTTTT. Translated, it gives CAIRGRAKGNEKLFF.

This chain uses TRBV5-1 with TRBJ2-2; 8 bases fit TRBD1. CDR1 and CDR2 (germline): SGHRS, YFSETQ. This CDR3 spans 17 amino acids. The V and J ends lost 1 base and 7 bases, in that order; junction bases with no gene match: 12. CDR3 sequence: CASSLRVAGGVGGELFF. The CDR3, as DNA: TGCGCCAGCAGCTTGAGGGTCGCAGGGGGCGTCGGCGGGGAGCTGTTTTTT.

Remarks on this clone: This sample includes further DNA sequences coding for the same CDR3. The chain carries TRBV11-3 and TRBJ2-7, with D possibly called TRBD1 or TRBD2 (5 bases each). Between the trimmed V and J ends, which lost 1 base and 1 base, there was a span of 5 bases. Germline CDR1 reads SGHNT; CDR2 reads YENEEA. There are 13 residues in the CDR3. CDR3 sequence reads: CASSLGGSYEQYF. As DNA, the CDR3 is TGTGCCAGCAGCTTAGGGGGGTCCTACGAGCAGTACTTC.

The rearrangement joins TRBV19 to TRBJ1-5, with D perhaps matching TRBD1 (5 bases). This CDR3 comprises 13 residues. Germline V gene data show CDR1 as LNHDA and CDR2 as SQIVND (reference sequence). Between the trimmed V and J ends, which lost 3 bases and 4 bases, there was a span of 7 bases. The CDR3 reads CASSIWGNQPQHF. CDR3 nucleotides: TGTGCCAGTAGTATTTGGGGGAATCAGCCCCAGCATTTT.

This clone is medium-sized within its sample. The identical CDR3 is also encoded by other nucleotide sequences in the sample. This chain links TRBV5-5 with TRBJ2-7; TRBD1 matches 7 bases. The CDR3 runs to 15 residues. Germline CDR1 reads SGHKS; CDR2 reads YYEKEE (reference sequence). V lost 0 bases, J lost 1 base, and 4 bases stayed unmatched. CDR3 sequence (DNA): TGTGCCAGCAGCTTGGGGACAGGACTTTCCTACGAGCAGTACTTC. Amino acids: CASSLGTGLSYEQYF.

On this clone: The germline gene is not matched at one end of the junction; a read error may be the cause. V usage is TRBV6-5 and J usage is TRBJ2-5; a possible D gene is TRBD2 (6 bases). Germline CDR1 is MNHEY and CDR2 is SVGAGI. There are 14 residues in the CDR3. CDR3: CASSHSSVGETQYF. The DNA of the CDR3 is TGTGCCAGCAGTCACTCTAGCGTGGGCGAGACCCAGTACTTC.

The J gene is TRBJ1-1, the V gene TRBV29-1; D perhaps matches TRBD1 (5 bases). The CDR3 contains 13 residues. Trimming pared 6 bases from V and 5 bases from J, leaving 16 bases between. The V gene's germline CDR1 is SQVTM and CDR2 ANQGSEA. For the CDR3, the DNA is TGCAGCGTCTACCCGGGGCCGGGGACTGAAGCTTTCTTT. Amino acid sequence: CSVYPGPGTEAFF. The whole variable domain, remainder taken from reference TRBV29-1 and TRBJ1-1, is SAVISQKPSRDICQRGTSLTIQCQVDSQVTMMFWYRQQPGQSLTLIATANQGSEATYESGFVIDKFPISRPNLTFSTLTVSNMSPEDSSIYLCSVYPGPGTEAFFGQGTRLTVV.

This clone is judged medium-sized. The chain joins TRBV6-4 to TRBJ1-5, with unresolved D. V lost 0 bases and J lost 4, with 4 bases in between. This CDR3 is 13 amino acids long. CDR1 and CDR2 (germline): MRHNA, SNTAGT. The CDR3 nucleotides read TGTGCCAGCAGTGACTCAGATAATCAGCCCCAGCATTTT. Translated: CASSDSDNQPQHF.